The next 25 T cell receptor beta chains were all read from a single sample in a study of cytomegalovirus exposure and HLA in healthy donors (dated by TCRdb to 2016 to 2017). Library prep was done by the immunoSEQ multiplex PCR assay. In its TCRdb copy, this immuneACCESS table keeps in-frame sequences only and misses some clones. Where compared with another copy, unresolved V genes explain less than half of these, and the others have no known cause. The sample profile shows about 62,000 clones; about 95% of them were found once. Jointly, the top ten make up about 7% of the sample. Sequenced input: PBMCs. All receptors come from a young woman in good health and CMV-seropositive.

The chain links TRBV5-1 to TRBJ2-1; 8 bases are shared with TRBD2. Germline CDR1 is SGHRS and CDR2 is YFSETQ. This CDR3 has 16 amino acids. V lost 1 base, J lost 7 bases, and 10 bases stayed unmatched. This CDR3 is CASSLRLSAGVNEQFF. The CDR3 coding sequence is TGCGCCAGCAGCTTGAGGCTTTCAGCGGGAGTAAATGAGCAGTTCTTC.

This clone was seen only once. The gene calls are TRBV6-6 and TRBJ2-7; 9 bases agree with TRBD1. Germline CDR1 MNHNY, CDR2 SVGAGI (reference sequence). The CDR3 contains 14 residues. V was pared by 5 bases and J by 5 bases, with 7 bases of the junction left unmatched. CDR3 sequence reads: CASSLRDRAHEQYF. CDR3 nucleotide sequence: TGTGCCAGCAGTCTCCGGGACAGGGCCCACGAGCAGTACTTC.

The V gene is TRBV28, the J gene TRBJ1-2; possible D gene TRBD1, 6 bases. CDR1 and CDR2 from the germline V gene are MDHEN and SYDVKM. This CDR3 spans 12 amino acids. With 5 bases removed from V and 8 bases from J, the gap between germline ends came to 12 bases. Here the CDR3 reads CASSARGEGYTF. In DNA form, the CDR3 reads TGTGCCAGCAGTGCCAGGGGTGAGGGCTACACCTTC.

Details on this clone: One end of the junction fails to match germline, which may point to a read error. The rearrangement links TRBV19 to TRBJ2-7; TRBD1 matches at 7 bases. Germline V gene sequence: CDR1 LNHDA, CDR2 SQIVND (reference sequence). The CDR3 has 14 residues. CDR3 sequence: CASSIGGTGTVLNF. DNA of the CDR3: TGTGCCAGTAGTATAGGAGGCACGGGGACAGTATTGAACTTC.

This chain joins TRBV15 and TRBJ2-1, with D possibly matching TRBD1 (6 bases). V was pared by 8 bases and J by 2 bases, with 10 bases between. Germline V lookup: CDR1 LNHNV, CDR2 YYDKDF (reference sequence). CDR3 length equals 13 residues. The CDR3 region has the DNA TGTGCCACCCGGGGACAAGCCTACAATGAGCAGTTCTTC. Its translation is CATRGQAYNEQFF.

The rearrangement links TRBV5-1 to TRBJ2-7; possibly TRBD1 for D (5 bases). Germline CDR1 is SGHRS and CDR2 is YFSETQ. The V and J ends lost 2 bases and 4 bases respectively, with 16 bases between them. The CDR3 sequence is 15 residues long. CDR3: CASSFTGDNQYEQYF. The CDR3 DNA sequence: TGCGCCAGCAGCTTCACAGGCGACAACCAGTACGAGCAGTACTTC.

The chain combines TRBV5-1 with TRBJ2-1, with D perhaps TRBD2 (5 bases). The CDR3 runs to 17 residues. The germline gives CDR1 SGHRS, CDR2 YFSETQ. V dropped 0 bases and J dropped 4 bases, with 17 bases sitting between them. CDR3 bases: TGCGCCAGCAGCTTGGGCCCTGGGAGCCCCTCTTACAATGAGCAGTTCTTC. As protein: CASSLGPGSPSYNEQFF.

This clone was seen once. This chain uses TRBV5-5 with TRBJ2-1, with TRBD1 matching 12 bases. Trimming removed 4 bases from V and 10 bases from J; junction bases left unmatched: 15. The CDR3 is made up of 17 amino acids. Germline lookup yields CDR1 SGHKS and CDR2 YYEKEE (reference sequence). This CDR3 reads CASSQKEPGQGAQEQFF. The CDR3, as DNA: TGTGCCAGCAGCCAAAAGGAACCGGGACAGGGGGCGCAGGAGCAGTTCTTC.

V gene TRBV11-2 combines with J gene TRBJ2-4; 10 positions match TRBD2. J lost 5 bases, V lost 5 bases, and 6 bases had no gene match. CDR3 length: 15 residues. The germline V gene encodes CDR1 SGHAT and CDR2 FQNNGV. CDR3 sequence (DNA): TGTGCCAGCAGCCTAAATAGCGGGGGGCAAAACATTCAGTACTTC. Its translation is CASSLNSGGQNIQYF.

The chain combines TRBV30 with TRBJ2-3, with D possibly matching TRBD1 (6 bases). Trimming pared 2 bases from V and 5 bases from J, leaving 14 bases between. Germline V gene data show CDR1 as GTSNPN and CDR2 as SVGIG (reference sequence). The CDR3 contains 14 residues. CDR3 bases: TGTGCCTGGAGTTTCGGACAGTGGGGAGATACGCAGTATTTT. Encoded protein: CAWSFGQWGDTQYF.

DNA of the CDR3: TGTGCCAGCAGCTTTAGCGGGACGTCAGAGACCCAGTACTTC. Residues: CASSFSGTSETQYF. The chain carries TRBV5-6 and TRBJ2-5; 8 positions match TRBD2. The germline gives CDR1 SGHDT, CDR2 YYEEEE. Trimming at V came to 2 bases and at J to 4 bases, leaving 4 bases not matched to a gene. The CDR3 length is 14 residues.

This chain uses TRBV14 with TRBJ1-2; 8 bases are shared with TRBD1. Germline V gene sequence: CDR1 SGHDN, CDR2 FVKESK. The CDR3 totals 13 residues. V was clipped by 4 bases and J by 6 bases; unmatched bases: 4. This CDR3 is CASSPRTGHGYTF. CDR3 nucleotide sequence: TGTGCCAGCAGCCCACGGACAGGGCATGGCTACACCTTC.

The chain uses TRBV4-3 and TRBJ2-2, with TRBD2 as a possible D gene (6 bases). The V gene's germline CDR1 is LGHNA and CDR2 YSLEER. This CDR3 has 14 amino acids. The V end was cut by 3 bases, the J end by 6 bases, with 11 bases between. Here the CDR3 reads CASSQVGGSGELFF. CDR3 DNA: TGCGCCAGCAGCCAGGTGGGGGGATCCGGGGAGCTGTTTTTT.

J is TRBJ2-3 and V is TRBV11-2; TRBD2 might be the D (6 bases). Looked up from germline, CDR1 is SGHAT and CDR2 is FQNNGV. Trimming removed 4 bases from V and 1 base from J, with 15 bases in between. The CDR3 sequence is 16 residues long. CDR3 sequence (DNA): TGTGCCAGCAGCTCACTAGCCGGAGGGGGCACAGATACGCAGTATTTT. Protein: CASSSLAGGGTDTQYF.

CDR3 coding DNA: TGTGCCAGCCGAAGGGACAGGGGTACTGAAAAACTGTTTTTT. Its protein product is CASRRDRGTEKLFF. This chain links TRBV5-4 with TRBJ1-4, with 10 bases matching TRBD1. This CDR3 is 14 amino acids long. J was trimmed by 7 bases and V by 7 bases; bases with no gene match: 7. Germline V gives CDR1 SGHNT, CDR2 YYREEE (reference sequence).

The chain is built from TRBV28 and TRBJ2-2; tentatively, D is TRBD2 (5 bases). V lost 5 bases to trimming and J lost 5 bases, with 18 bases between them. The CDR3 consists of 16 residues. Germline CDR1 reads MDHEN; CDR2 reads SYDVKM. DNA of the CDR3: TGTGCCAGCAGTCCGGGATCAATCCAAGGGACCGGGGAGCTGTTTTTT. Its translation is CASSPGSIQGTGELFF. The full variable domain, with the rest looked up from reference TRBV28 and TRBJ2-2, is DVKVTQSSRYLVKRTGEKVFLECVQDMDHENMFWYRQDPGLGLRLIYFSYDVKMKEKGDIPEGYSVSREKKERFSLILESASTNQTSMYLCASSPGSIQGTGELFFGEGSRLTVL.

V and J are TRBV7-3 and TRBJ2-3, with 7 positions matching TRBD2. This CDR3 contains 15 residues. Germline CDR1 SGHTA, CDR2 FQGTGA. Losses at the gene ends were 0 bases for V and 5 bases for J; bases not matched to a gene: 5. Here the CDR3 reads CASSLTGLVVDTQYF. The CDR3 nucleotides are TGTGCCAGCAGCTTAACCGGACTAGTCGTAGATACGCAGTATTTT.

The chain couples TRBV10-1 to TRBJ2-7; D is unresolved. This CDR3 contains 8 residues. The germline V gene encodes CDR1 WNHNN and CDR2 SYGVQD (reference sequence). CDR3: CVSGEQYF. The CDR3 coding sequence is TGCGTCTCGGGCGAGCAGTACTTC.

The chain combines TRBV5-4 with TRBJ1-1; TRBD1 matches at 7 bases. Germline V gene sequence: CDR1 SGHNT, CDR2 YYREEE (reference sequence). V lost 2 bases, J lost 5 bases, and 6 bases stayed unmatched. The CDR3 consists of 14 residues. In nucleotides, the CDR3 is TGTGCCAGCAGCTTAAACAGGGGACGTACTGAAGCTTTCTTT. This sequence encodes CASSLNRGRTEAFF. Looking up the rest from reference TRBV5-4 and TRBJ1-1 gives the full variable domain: ETGVTQSPTHLIKTRGQQVTLRCSSQSGHNTVSWYQQALGQGPQFIFQYYREEENGRGNFPPRFSGLQFPNYSSELNVNALELDDSALYLCASSLNRGRTEAFFGQGTRLTVV.

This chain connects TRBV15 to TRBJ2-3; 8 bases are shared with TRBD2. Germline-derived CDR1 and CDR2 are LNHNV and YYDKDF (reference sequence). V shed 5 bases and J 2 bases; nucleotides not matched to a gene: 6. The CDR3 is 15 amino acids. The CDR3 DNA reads TGTGCCACCAGCGGTGCGGGGGGAAACACAGATACGCAGTATTTT. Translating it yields CATSGAGGNTDTQYF.

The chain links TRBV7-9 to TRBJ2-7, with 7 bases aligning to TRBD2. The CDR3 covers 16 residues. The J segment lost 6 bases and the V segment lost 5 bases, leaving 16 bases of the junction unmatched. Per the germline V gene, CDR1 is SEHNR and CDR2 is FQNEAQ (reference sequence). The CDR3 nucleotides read TGTGCCAGCAGCCTGGGAGCGGGACTGCTTGAGTCCGAGCAGTACTTC. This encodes CASSLGAGLLESEQYF.

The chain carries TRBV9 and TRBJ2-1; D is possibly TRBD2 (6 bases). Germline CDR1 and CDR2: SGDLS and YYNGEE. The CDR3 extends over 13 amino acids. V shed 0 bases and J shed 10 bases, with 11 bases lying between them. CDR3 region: CASSVVSGSEQFF. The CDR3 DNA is TGTGCCAGCAGCGTAGTATCCGGGAGCGAGCAGTTCTTC.

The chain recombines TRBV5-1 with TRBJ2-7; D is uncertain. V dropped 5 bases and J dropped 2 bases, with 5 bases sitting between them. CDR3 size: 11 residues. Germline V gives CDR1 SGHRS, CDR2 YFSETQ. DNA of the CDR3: TGCGCCAGCAGTTCTACCTACGAGCAGTACTTC. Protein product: CASSSTYEQYF.

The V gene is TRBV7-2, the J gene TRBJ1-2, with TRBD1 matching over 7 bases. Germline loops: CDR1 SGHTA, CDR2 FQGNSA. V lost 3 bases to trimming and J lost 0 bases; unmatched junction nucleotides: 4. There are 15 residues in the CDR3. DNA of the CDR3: TGTGCCAGCAGCTTCGGACAGGTCTCTAACTATGGCTACACCTTC. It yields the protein CASSFGQVSNYGYTF.

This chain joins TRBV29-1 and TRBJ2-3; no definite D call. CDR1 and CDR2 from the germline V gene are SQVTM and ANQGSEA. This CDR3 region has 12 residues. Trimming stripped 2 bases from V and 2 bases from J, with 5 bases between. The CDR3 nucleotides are TGCAGCGTTGAATTCTACACAGATACGCAGTATTTT. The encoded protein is CSVEFYTDTQYF.